This entry concerns a single TCR beta chain. This CDR3 is also generated by other DNA sequences in the sample. Everyone who donated was a Caucasian adult who lived in Nashville, Tennessee. CD45RA+ naive and CD45RA-negative memory subsets were separated from CD4+ cells. This sample is drawn from a study of shared clonotypes between healthy human individuals. Study background: Used for every donor were three CD4 naive, three CD4 memory, two CD8 naive and one CD8 memory plate.

V was shortened by 2 bases and J by 6 bases, with 6 bases between the two germline ends. Germline V gives CDR1 SGHRS, CDR2 YFSETQ. The CDR3 spans 12 residues. It was at deep level that the assay was run. Profiling relied on immunoSEQ multiplex PCR, and the TCRdb table lists in-frame clones only, not all of them. This sample has more than 2,000,000 clones, with around nine tenths found just once. This TCR came from a man between 18 and 35 years old in good health. This chain uses TRBV5-1 with TRBJ2-1; D unclear. The material sequenced was naive CD4+ T cells sorted from blood. This sample's subset: CD45RA+ positively selected. The CDR3 is CASSLASNEQFF. CDR3 nucleotide sequence: TGCGCCAGCAGCTTAGCGTCCAATGAGCAGTTCTTC.